This T cell receptor beta chain was identified in a study of Graves' ophthalmopathy and Graves' hyperthyroidism. Amplification of the TCR beta CDR3 regions used RNA transcripts (as template). Investigators did first-round RT-PCR with HTBI primers, then second-round multiplex PCR. Using its own MiXCR run on the multiplex PCR reads, TCRdb lists one record per CDR3 protein. The sample lists about 1.1 million distinct CDR3 sequences; less than 45% were seen once. Germline V gene lookup returns CDR1 SEHNR and CDR2 FQNEAQ (reference sequence). This CDR3 comprises 10 residues. V was cut by 0 bases and J by 13 bases, with 4 bases left in between.

The receptor comes from an adult man with Graves' hyperthyroidism. Sequencing was carried out using peripheral blood or thyroid tissue (not recorded which). The V and J genes are TRBV7-9 and TRBJ1-5, with D unclear. CDR3 DNA: TGTGCCAGCAGCTTAGCGCAACAGCATTTT. It codes for CASSLAQQHF.